The 11 T cell receptor beta chains in this list originate from one sample, sequenced in a study of blood T cell repertoires in COVID-19. TCRdb's copy holds only in-frame clones and misses some; the assay was immunoSEQ multiplex PCR. The table shows approximately 300,000 clones, with more than 70% occurring only once. The specimen sequenced was peripheral blood. Every receptor here comes from a young man who had recovered from COVID-19.

This clone has a handful of counts. The chain is built from TRBV4-1 and TRBJ1-5; D remains ambiguous. The CDR3 has 15 amino acids. Trimming pared 0 bases from V and 9 bases from J, leaving 15 bases between. Germline V lookup: CDR1 MGHRA, CDR2 YSYEKL. Here the CDR3 reads CASSQDTKLPPPQHF. In DNA form, the CDR3 reads TGCGCCAGCAGCCAAGATACGAAGCTTCCACCGCCCCAGCATTTT.

This chain joins TRBV25-1 and TRBJ2-3; possibly TRBD2 for D (6 bases). V was clipped by 2 bases and J by 4 bases, with 13 bases between them. CDR1 is MGHDK and CDR2 is SYGVNS in the germline V gene. CDR3 length equals 15 residues. The CDR3 sequence is CASSEGGFGADTQYF. The CDR3 bases are TGTGCCAGCAGTGAAGGGGGGTTTGGCGCAGATACGCAGTATTTT.

V gene TRBV6-5 combines with J gene TRBJ2-5; 7 bases fit TRBD2. Trimming cost V 7 bases and J 2 bases; bases outside gene matches: 10. CDR3 length: 15 amino acids. CDR1 MNHEY and CDR2 SVGAGI come from the germline V gene. CDR3 in DNA: TGTGCCAGCACCCCCGGCGGGGGACCTCAAGAGACCCAGTACTTC. Translation: CASTPGGGPQETQYF.

This chain joins TRBV27 and TRBJ1-2, with D perhaps TRBD1 (5 bases). The germline CDR1 and CDR2 sequences are MNHEY and SMNVEV (reference sequence). The CDR3 loop spans 14 amino acids. The V gene lost 4 bases and the J gene lost 11 bases, with 20 bases spanning the gap. This chain's CDR3 is CASSSRGGDLRYTF. The CDR3 DNA reads as TGTGCCAGCAGTTCCCGGGGGGGGGATCTACGGTACACCTTC.

This chain links TRBV9 with TRBJ2-2; a weak D match, TRBD2 (6 bases). The CDR3 is made up of 17 amino acids. Germline lookup yields CDR1 SGDLS and CDR2 YYNGEE. Trimming left V 0 bases short and J 0 bases short, with 12 bases between. The DNA for the CDR3 is TGTGCCAGCAGCGTAGACCTGGGACTTGCGAACACCGGGGAGCTGTTTTTT. Residues: CASSVDLGLANTGELFF. Drawing the rest from reference TRBV9 and TRBJ2-2, the complete variable domain is DSGVTQTPKHLITATGQRVTLRCSPRSGDLSVYWYQQSLDQGLQFLIQYYNGEERAKGNILERFSAQQFPDLHSELNLSSLELGDSALYFCASSVDLGLANTGELFFGEGSRLTVL.

This chain links TRBV2 with TRBJ2-7; 11 bases are shared with TRBD2. This CDR3 spans 14 amino acids. The J segment lost 4 bases and the V segment lost 3 bases, leaving 2 bases of the junction unmatched. Per germline, CDR1 SNHLY and CDR2 FYNNEI. The CDR3 DNA follows: TGTGCCAGCAGTGAGTCTAGCGGGAGGTACGAGCAGTACTTC. Translation: CASSESSGRYEQYF.

The gene calls are TRBV6-5 and TRBJ2-7; a possible D gene is TRBD2 (6 bases). The V end was cut by 5 bases, the J end by 6 bases, with 20 bases between. The CDR3 contains 15 residues. Germline assignment: CDR1 MNHEY and CDR2 SVGAGI. Written as DNA, the CDR3 is TGTGCCAGCAGTCCCGCTTCAGGGACTCCGGCCGAGCAGTACTTC. Translated, it gives CASSPASGTPAEQYF.

The chain is built from TRBV11-2 and TRBJ2-2; TRBD1 might be the D (5 bases). Deletions cut 0 bases from V and 3 bases from J, with 8 bases between. Germline V gene sequence: CDR1 SGHAT, CDR2 FQNNGV. The CDR3 spans 15 residues. CDR3 nucleotide sequence: TGTGCCAGCAGCTTAGAAGACAGATACACCGGGGAGCTGTTTTTT. The encoded protein is CASSLEDRYTGELFF.

This clone was detected only a few times. The chain couples TRBV7-9 to TRBJ1-1, with a weak D call TRBD1 (6 bases). V shed 4 bases and J shed 3 bases, with 21 bases lying between them. Germline V gene lookup returns CDR1 SEHNR and CDR2 FQNEAQ (reference sequence). This CDR3 region has 17 residues. This chain's CDR3 is CASSYSGVVRADTEAFF. CDR3 DNA: TGTGCCAGCAGCTACTCAGGGGTAGTACGTGCGGACACTGAAGCTTTCTTT.

The gene calls are TRBV5-1 and TRBJ2-5, with 14 bases fitting TRBD2. Germline V gives CDR1 SGHRS, CDR2 YFSETQ. This CDR3 has 18 amino acids. J gave up 2 bases and V 3 bases, and 9 bases lay outside the gene matches. The CDR3 DNA is TGCGCCAGCAGCTGGGGCGGGACTAGCGGGAGATGGCAAGAGACCCAGTACTTC. Translating it yields CASSWGGTSGRWQETQYF.

CDR3 sequence (DNA): TGTGCCAGCAGCCGGATAGCGGGATCTGGGGCCAACGTCCTGACTTTC. Its translation is CASSRIAGSGANVLTF. The chain employs TRBV7-8 and TRBJ2-6, with TRBD2 identical over 8 bases. CDR3 length equals 16 residues. After removal of 5 bases from V and 1 base from J, the junction contained 4 bases not matched to a gene. Germline values: CDR1 SGHVS, CDR2 FQNEAQ.